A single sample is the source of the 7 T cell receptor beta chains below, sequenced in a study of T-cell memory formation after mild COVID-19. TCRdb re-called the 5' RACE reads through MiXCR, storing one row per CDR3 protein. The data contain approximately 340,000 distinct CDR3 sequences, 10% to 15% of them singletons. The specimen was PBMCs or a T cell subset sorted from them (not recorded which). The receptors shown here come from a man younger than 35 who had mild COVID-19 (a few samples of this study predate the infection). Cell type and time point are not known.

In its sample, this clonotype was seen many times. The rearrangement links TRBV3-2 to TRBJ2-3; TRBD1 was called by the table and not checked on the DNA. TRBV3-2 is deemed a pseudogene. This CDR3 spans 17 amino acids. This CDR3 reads CASSQEELQDYTDTQYF. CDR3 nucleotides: TGTGCCAGCAGCCAAGAAGAATTACAGGACTACACAGATACGCAGTATTTT.

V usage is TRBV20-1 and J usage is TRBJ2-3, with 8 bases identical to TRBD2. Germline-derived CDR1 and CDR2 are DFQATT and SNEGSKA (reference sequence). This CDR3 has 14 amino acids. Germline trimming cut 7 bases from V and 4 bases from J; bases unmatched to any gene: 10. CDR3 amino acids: CSGGVAGSADTQYF. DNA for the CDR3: TGCAGTGGCGGCGTAGCGGGGAGCGCAGATACGCAGTATTTT.

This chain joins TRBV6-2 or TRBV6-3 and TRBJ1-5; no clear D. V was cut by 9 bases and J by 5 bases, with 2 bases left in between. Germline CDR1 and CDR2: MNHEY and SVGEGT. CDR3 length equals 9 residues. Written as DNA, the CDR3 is TGTGCCAGAGATCAGCCCCAGCATTTT. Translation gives CARDQPQHF.

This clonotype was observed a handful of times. In nucleotides, the CDR3 is TGTGCCAGCCGGTCGAGGGCAAATCAGCCCCAGCATTTT. Translation: CASRSRANQPQHF. The chain combines TRBV6-1 with TRBJ1-5; D is ambiguous. The CDR3 length is 13 residues. Germline loops: CDR1 MNHNS, CDR2 SASEGT. V gave up 8 bases and J gave up 4 bases, with 12 bases separating them.

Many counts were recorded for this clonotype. The CDR3 nucleotides are TGCGCCAGCAGCCGTAGGACAGGGGGTTCAGATACGCAGTATTTT. Amino acid sequence: CASSRRTGGSDTQYF. V is TRBV5-1 and J is TRBJ2-3, with 10 bases lining up with TRBD1. Germline V gene data show CDR1 as SGHRS and CDR2 as YFSETQ. V shed 4 bases, J shed 4 bases, and the junction held 6 bases outside the gene matches. The CDR3 loop spans 15 amino acids.

In DNA form, the CDR3 reads TGCAGTGCTAATGAGGTTACGGTTGTCTGGACCCAGTACTTC. Translated, it gives CSANEVTVVWTQYF. This chain joins TRBV20-1 and TRBJ2-5; no clear D gene. Deletions cut 4 bases from V and 7 bases from J, with 19 bases between. This CDR3 region has 14 residues. Germline V gives CDR1 DFQATT, CDR2 SNEGSKA (reference sequence).

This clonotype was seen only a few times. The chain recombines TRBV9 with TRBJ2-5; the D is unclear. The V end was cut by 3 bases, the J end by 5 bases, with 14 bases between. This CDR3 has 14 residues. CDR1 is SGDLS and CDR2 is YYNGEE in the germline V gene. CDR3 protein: CASSALNRMETQYF. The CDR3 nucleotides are TGTGCCAGCAGCGCCTTGAACCGGATGGAGACCCAGTACTTC.